Listed below are T cell receptor beta chains from one sample, sequenced in a study of blood T cell repertoires in COVID-19. Measured with immunoSEQ multiplex PCR; TCRdb has only the in-frame clones, and not every one. The repertoire consists of about 400,000 clones, with around nine tenths occurring once and the leading ten covering approximately 1.5%. Sequenced material: PBMCs or T cells enriched from blood (not recorded which). Receptor source: a woman aged 25 to 39 who had recovered from COVID-19. Each CDR3 is given with its conserved first and last residue. D genes are given only for firm matches. Not all rows give a size; the values are once, few, many and, for expanded clones, a class.

J: TRBJ2-3; D: -; size: -; V: TRBV3-1/TRBV3-2; CDR3: CASSQEAFTQYF; DNA: TGTGCCAGCAGCCAAGAAGCGTTTACGCAGTATTTT
J: TRBJ2-2; D: TRBD1; size: -; V: TRBV2; CDR3: CATGQGKNTGELFF; DNA: TGTGCCACGGGACAGGGGAAAAACACCGGGGAGCTGTTTTTT
J: TRBJ2-7; D: -; size: -; V: TRBV7-2; CDR3: CASSPKDRAYEQYF; DNA: TGTGCCAGCAGCCCCAAGGACAGAGCCTACGAGCAGTACTTC
J: TRBJ1-2; D: TRBD1; size: -; V: TRBV27; CDR3: CASTTYVPGQRFYGYTF; DNA: TGTGCCAGCACTACATATGTCCCGGGACAGAGATTCTATGGCTACACCTTC
J: TRBJ2-3; D: -; size: -; V: TRBV2; CDR3: CASSERPSAGIKTSTDTQYF; DNA: TGTGCCAGCAGTGAGCGACCCAGCGCGGGGATAAAGACTAGCACAGATACGCAGTATTTT
J: TRBJ1-2; D: -; size: -; V: TRBV9; CDR3: CASSEVGAPGYTF; DNA: TGTGCCAGCAGCGAGGTGGGGGCGCCGGGCTACACCTTC
J: TRBJ2-7; D: -; size: -; V: TRBV7-2; CDR3: CASSLDPVGVGNEQYF; DNA: TGTGCCAGCAGCTTAGACCCGGTTGGGGTCGGGAACGAGCAGTACTTC
J: TRBJ2-1; D: -; size: -; V: TRBV12-3/TRBV12-4; CDR3: CASRAGTRQFF; DNA: TGTGCCAGCAGGGCTGGGACTCGACAGTTCTTC
J: TRBJ2-2; D: TRBD1; size: -; V: TRBV5-1; CDR3: CASSLGTGNTGELFF; DNA: TGCGCCAGCAGCTTGGGGACAGGGAACACCGGGGAGCTGTTTTTT
J: TRBJ1-5; D: TRBD1; size: -; V: TRBV19; CDR3: CASSDTGGGNQPQHF; DNA: TGTGCCAGTAGTGATACAGGGGGTGGCAATCAGCCCCAGCATTTT
J: TRBJ2-1; D: -; size: -; V: TRBV5-1; CDR3: CASSLDSLPNEQFF; DNA: TGCGCCAGCAGCTTGGACTCGCTCCCCAATGAGCAGTTCTTC
J: TRBJ1-3; D: -; size: -; V: TRBV30; CDR3: CAWSSGQSGNTIYF; DNA: TGTGCCTGGAGTAGTGGGCAGTCTGGAAACACCATATATTTT
J: TRBJ1-5; D: TRBD1; size: -; V: TRBV7-2; CDR3: CASSPIGTGGSDQPQHF; DNA: TGTGCCAGCAGCCCTATTGGAACAGGGGGCAGCGATCAGCCCCAGCATTTT
J: TRBJ2-7; D: -; size: -; V: TRBV7-2; CDR3: CASSPNALAGSTYEQYF; DNA: TGTGCCAGCAGCCCAAACGCTCTCGCGGGTTCGACCTACGAGCAGTACTTC
J: TRBJ1-1; D: TRBD1; size: -; V: TRBV18; CDR3: CASSQGGADTEAFF; DNA: TGTGCCAGCTCACAAGGGGGCGCGGACACTGAAGCTTTCTTT
J: TRBJ1-3; D: TRBD1; size: -; V: TRBV14; CDR3: CASSLGTDYGNTIYF; DNA: TGTGCCAGCAGCCTCGGGACAGATTACGGAAACACCATATATTTT
J: TRBJ2-7; D: -; size: once; V: TRBV28; CDR3: CASLGRAYEQYF; DNA: TGTGCCAGCCTAGGCAGGGCCTACGAGCAGTACTTC